The text below deals with one T cell receptor (beta chain). The antigen this receptor binds is unknown. There are no base qualities to consult, and no much larger clone falls within one base. Based on the germline V gene (reference sequence), the CDR1 and CDR2 sequences are GTSNPN and SVGIG. The CDR3 contains 16 residues, cysteine and phenylalanine counted. CDR3 DNA is the only sequence kept; it has 48 bases, read in frame from the first base. Trimming removed 0 bases from V and 2 bases from J, leaving 13 bases between the germline ends. The data belong to a study of cytomegalovirus exposure and HLA in healthy donors (dated 2017 in TCRdb). General notes on the study: An earlier analysis of some 600 of the donors reported about 260 Gb of sequence data and about 120 million unique TCR beta sequences obtained from some 200 million T cells. Approximately 300 gigabases of sequencing data and approximately 91 million unique TCR sequences made up an early release that covered several hundred HLA-typed donors. Of the roughly 390 genotyped donors, less than 85% were placed in the genetic ancestry cluster associated with self-reported Caucasian donors. The aim of the study was to test whether cataloging public T cell receptors could identify signatures of past pathogen exposure. The study used immunosequencing to profile the T cell repertoires of approximately 630 subjects and linked those repertoires to cytomegalovirus serostatus. A separate validation cohort of some 130 different subjects was used in addition to the roughly 700-subject first cohort. High-throughput TCR immunosequencing, statistical association of individual TCRs with disease status, and machine learning were combined to predict cytomegalovirus infection status. A later analysis re-examined previously published TCR beta repertoires from more than 650 donors and added high-resolution HLA genotyping to investigate patterns of TCR occurrence. Rather than using new phenotypic data, the later analysis identified candidate immune exposures from TCR beta sequences and from how often those sequences occurred across donors. An earlier analysis of approximately 500 of the donors applied high-throughput TCR beta sequencing to assess whether each TCR beta V gene segment acted as functional or pseudogenic. Donor age, sex, ethnicity and CMV serostatus were compiled alongside the repertoire data. In a later genetic analysis, genome-wide SNP genotypes for about 60% of the 666 donors were used, and that subset was treated as a discovery cohort. Every repertoire in the discovery cohort had been generated on one and the same sequencing platform. HLA typing included class I and class II loci at four-digit resolution. The number of typed donors differed by locus: about 620-630 for A, B, C, DRB1 and DQB1; approximately 520 for DQA1; roughly 600 for DPA1; and about 450 for DPB1. Because of strong linkage in the cohort, 5 or 6 DR-DQ haplotypes were treated as single units for association and clustering. Among 398 genotyped donors of the cohort, an average of about 220,000 unique TCR beta nucleotide sequences was sequenced per donor, of which approximately 19% were non-productive. General study outcomes and caveats: Across donors, most TCR sequences were observed very rarely, whereas some public TCRs were present in many individuals. When HLA alleles, especially DR and DQ, strongly co-occurred, attributing TCR associations to individual alleles was difficult. Correlated functional status among segregating V segments might be attributable to linkage disequilibrium, but an unknown experimental factor could not be ruled out. A few of the identified cytomegalovirus-associated TCR beta chains were confirmed in vitro to be specific for cytomegalovirus antigens. A later genetic analysis associated a missense DCLRE1C variant with V-gene and J-gene trimming of TCR beta chains, and an independent cohort replicated the association. The 87-base-pair reads could not distinguish some IMGT-functional V segments, including TRBV6-2 and TRBV6-3, so those segments were excluded. A further reported finding was that TCR beta sequences accurately predicted the HLA-A and HLA-B alleles for most subjects in the first cohort. In a later analysis, most CMV-associated TCR beta chains were found to appear HLA-restricted, with HLA associations seemingly driven largely by CMV exposure. According to a later analysis, TCR association rates differed among HLA loci, with DRB1 alleles showing the most associated TCRs and HLA-C alleles showing the fewest. In this cohort, only TCR beta chains were sequenced, and detectable features were limited by the absence of alpha or paired-chain data. Compared with equally common non-associated chains, HLA-associated TCR beta chains in a later analysis were more clonally expanded and had lower generation probabilities. Because HLA typing was missing for some donors at each locus, association tests included only the typed subset. Immune exposure information for the cohort was limited to CMV serostatus. A later genetic analysis reported fewer N-insertions in productive TCRs among donors in an Asian-associated ancestry cluster than the roughly 620-donor mean. The presence/absence analyses assumed that sequencing depth was roughly uniform across donors, and that assumption may not be true. The study listed over 150 TCR beta chains as associated with cytomegalovirus. It was suggested by the authors that the approach could potentially be generalized to other disease states and immunological phenotypes. According to a later analysis, parvovirus B19, influenza, CMV and Epstein-Barr virus appeared linked to several top co-occurrence clusters. The classifier was reported to diagnose cytomegalovirus status with high specificity and sensitivity in both the original and validation cohorts. The earlier analysis of almost 600 of the donors excluded 15 to 20 rarely observed V segments, including chromosome 9 orphons, because counts were too low. A cluster of highly shared sequence variants was judged likely to represent a technical artifact of the sequencing pipeline. Broadly in line with IMGT annotations, most TCR beta V segments showed up in productive rearrangements about 87% or about 30% of the time in an earlier analysis of approximately 600 of the donors. In a later analysis, over 15,000 TCR beta sequences were associated with specific HLA alleles at a false discovery rate of 0.05.

The cohort consisted of some 730 healthy bone marrow donors. Cohort members were all nominally healthy when sampled, although unrecorded immune exposures were likely present. The donor tested CMV seropositive and was one of the 289 seropositive cohort members. Every donor gave a peripheral blood sample, and the peripheral blood mononuclear cells from that sample were used for TCR beta sequencing. The Qiagen DNeasy Blood Extraction Kit was used to extract genomic DNA from the blood cell samples. Library prep was done by the immunoSEQ multiplex PCR assay. The multiplex PCR relied on a mix of 60 forward primers for TCR Vbeta segments and 13 reverse primers for TCR Jbeta segments. The CDR3 region of rearranged TCR beta genes was amplified from genomic DNA with a multiplex PCR assay. On the Illumina HiSeq System, the amplified TCR beta libraries were sequenced as 87-base-pair reads. Under the source paper's analysis protocol: A later analysis counted approximately 76 million unique TCR beta chains across the approximately 700 repertoires, and some 11 million of these chains were shared by at least two donors. Raw reads were error-corrected and collapsed into unique sequences with a nearest-neighbor algorithm that merged closely related sequences to remove PCR and sequencing errors. V, D and J gene segments were assigned by aligning CDR3 sequences to IMGT reference sequences. For a sequence to be retained, a match of at least six nucleotides was required to both a V gene segment and a J gene segment. Rearrangements were classified as productive when the CDR3 lacked stop codons and remained in frame with V and J, and all other rearrangements were classified as non-productive. CDR3 was defined by IMGT convention, running from the second conserved V-encoded cysteine to the conserved J-encoded phenylalanine. Sequences without an unambiguous match to a single V gene segment were excluded from the earlier analysis of approximately 560 of the donors. An earlier analysis of a few hundred of the donors called V segments functional above 56.7% productive rearrangements and segregating when the between-donor standard deviation exceeded 5%. A statistical classification framework was built to diagnose cytomegalovirus status from the catalog of TCR beta chain sequences. V and J gene assignment, in a later analysis, came from comparing TCR nucleotide sequences with IMGT/GENE-DB human TR gene sequences. Using the TCRdist pipeline, a later analysis assigned CDR3 sequences along with most-parsimonious VDJ recombination scenarios. In a later analysis, each TCR beta chain was defined by its CDR3 amino acid sequence together with its V-gene family, and reads lacking a unique V-gene family were excluded. To address suspected cross-contamination and a sequencing artifact, a later analysis removed a few hundred highly shared, low-generation-probability nucleotide sequences. In a later analysis, a clonal expansion index was calculated for each public chain from normalized within-repertoire ranks of inferred template counts. A later analysis computed generation probabilities with a VDJ recombination model fitted to out-of-frame rearrangements, and checked the results against IGoR. A later analysis scored TCR-TCR, TCR-HLA and TCR-CMV co-occurrence with hypergeometric tests, applying a repertoire-size bias correction to TCR pairs. A later analysis estimated false discovery rates by permuting HLA or CMV assignments 20 times. In a later analysis, co-occurring TCRs were grouped with DBSCAN, and TCRdist sequence similarity was added when clustering was performed within HLA-allele-positive subsets. Co-occurrence clustering excluded repertoires with fewer than 30,000 or more than 120,000 public chains, plus five with anomalous nucleotide sharing. Entries here come from immuneACCESS through TCRdb and include only in-frame sequences with V and J called. Some clones fail to appear in such tables; in the studies checked, an unresolved V gene covers under half of the shortfall, and the cause of the remainder is unknown. D and trimming were read from the DNA, whereas the V and J calls and clone size are those reported in that table. This sample is represented by around 200,000 clones; around 85% of them were singletons. Roughly 6.3% of the sample is in the top ten clones.

This clonotype originated in a man in his forties or fifties in good health and CMV-seropositive. This sequence uses TRBV30 and TRBJ2-2; TRBD1 could be the D gene, as 5 bases match. The sequenced material came from PBMCs. The DNA sequence is TGTGCCTGGAGTGTACGGGTAGGGGTAAACACCGGGGAGCTGTTTTTT. It specifies CAWSVRVGVNTGELFF.